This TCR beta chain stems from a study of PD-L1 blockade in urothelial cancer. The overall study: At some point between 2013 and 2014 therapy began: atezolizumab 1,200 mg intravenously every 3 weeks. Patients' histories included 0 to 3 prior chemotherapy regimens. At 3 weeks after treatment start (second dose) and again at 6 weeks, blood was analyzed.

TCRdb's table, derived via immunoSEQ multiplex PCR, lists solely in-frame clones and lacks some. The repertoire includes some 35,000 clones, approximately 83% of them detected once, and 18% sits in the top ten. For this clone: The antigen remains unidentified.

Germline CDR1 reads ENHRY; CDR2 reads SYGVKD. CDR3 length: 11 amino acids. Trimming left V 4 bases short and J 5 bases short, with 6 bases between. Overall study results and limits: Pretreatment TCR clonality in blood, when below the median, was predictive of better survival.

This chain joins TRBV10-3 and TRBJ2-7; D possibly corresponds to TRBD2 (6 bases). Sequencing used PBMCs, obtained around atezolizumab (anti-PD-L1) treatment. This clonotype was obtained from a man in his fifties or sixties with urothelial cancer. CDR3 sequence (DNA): TGTGCCATCAGTGGGAGGGACGAGCAGTACTTC. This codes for CAISGRDEQYF.